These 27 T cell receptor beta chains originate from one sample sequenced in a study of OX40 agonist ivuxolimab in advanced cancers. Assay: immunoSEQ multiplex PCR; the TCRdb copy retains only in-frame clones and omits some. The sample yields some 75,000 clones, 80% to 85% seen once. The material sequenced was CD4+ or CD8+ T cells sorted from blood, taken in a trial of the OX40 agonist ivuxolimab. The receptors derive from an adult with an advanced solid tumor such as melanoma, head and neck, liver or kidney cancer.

The CDR3 is CASSGTALEAFF. Written as DNA, the CDR3 is TGTGCCAGCAGCGGGACAGCCCTTGAAGCTTTCTTT. The chain employs TRBV6-5 and TRBJ1-1; 7 bases are a match to TRBD1. There are 12 residues in the CDR3. Germline V gene lookup returns CDR1 MNHEY and CDR2 SVGAGI. V was clipped by 6 bases and J by 7 bases; unmatched bases: 5.

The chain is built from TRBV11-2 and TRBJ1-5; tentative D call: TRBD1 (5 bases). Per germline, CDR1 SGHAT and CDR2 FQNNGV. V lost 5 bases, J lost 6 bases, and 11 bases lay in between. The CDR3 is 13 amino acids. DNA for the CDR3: TGTGCCAGCAGCCCTTCCGGGGGTCAGCCCCAGCATTTT. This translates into CASSPSGGQPQHF.

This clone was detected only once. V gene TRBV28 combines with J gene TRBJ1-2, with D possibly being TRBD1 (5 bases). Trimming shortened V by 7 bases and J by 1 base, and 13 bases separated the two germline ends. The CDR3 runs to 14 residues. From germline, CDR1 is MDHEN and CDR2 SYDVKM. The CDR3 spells CASTTGPYNYGYTF. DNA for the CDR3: TGTGCCAGCACCACGGGACCCTATAACTATGGCTACACCTTC.

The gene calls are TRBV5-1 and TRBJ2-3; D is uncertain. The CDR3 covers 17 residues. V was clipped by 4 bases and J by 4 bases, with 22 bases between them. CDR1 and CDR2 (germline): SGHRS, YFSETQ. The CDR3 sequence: CASSPLGIGVGSDTQYF. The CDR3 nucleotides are TGCGCCAGCAGCCCCTTAGGGATAGGTGTAGGGTCAGATACGCAGTATTTT.

As DNA, the CDR3 is TGTGCCAGCAGTTACTCTCAGGGGGCCAATGGCTACACCTTC. Residues: CASSYSQGANGYTF. The chain links TRBV6-6 to TRBJ1-2; 8 bases are a match to TRBD1. Germline assignment: CDR1 MNHNY and CDR2 SVGAGI (reference sequence). The CDR3 totals 14 residues. The trim removed 0 bases at V and 6 bases at J, leaving 3 bases unmatched.

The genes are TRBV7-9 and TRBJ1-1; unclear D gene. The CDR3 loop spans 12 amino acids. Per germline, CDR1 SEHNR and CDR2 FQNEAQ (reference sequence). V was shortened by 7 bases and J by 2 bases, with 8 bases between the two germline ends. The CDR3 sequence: CASTRFNTEAFF. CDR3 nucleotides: TGTGCCAGCACCCGGTTTAACACTGAAGCTTTCTTT.

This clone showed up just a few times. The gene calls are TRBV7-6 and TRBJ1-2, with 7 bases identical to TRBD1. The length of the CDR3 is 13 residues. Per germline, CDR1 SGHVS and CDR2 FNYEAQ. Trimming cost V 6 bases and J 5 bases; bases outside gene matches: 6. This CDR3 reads CASSLTGTYGYTF. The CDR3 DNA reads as TGTGCCAGCAGTTTGACAGGGACTTATGGCTACACCTTC.

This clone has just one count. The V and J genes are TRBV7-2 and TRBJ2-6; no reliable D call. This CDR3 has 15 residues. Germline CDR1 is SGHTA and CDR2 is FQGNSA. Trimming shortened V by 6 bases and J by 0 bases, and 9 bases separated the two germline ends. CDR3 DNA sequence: TGTGCCAGCAGTCTAGACTCCTCTGGGGCCAACGTCCTGACTTTC. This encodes CASSLDSSGANVLTF.

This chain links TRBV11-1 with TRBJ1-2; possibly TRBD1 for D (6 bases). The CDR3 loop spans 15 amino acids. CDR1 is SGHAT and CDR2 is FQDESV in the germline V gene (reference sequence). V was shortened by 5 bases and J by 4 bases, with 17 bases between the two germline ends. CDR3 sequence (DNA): TGTGCCAGCAGCCCAGGAATCCAGGGGATCTATGGCTACACCTTC. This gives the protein CASSPGIQGIYGYTF.

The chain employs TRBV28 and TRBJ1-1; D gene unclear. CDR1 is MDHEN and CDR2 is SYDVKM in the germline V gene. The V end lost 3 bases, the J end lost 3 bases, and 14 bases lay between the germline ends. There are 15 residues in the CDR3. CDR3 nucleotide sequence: TGTGCCAGCAGTTTGCGATTTCGGAGGGACACTGAAGCTTTCTTT. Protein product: CASSLRFRRDTEAFF.

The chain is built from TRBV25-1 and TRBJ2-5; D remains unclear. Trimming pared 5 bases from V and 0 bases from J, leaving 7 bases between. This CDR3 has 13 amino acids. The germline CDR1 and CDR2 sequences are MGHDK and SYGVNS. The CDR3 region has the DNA TGTGCCAGCAGTCGAGACCACCAAGAGACCCAGTACTTC. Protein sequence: CASSRDHQETQYF. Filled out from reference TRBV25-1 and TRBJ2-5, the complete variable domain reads EADIYQTPRYLVIGTGKKITLECSQTMGHDKMYWYQQDPGMELHLIHYSYGVNSTEKGDLSSESTVSRIRTEHFPLTLESARPSHTSQYLCASSRDHQETQYFGPGTRLLVL.

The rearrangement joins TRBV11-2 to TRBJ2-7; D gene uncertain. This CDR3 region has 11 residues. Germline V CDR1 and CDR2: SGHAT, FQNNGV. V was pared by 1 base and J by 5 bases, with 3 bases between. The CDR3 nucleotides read TGTGCCAGCAGCTTAGTTAACGAGCAGTACTTC. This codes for CASSLVNEQYF. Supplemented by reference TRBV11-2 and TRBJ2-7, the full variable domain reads EAGVAQSPRYKIIEKRQSVAFWCNPISGHATLYWYQQILGQGPKLLIQFQNNGVVDDSQLPKDRFSAERLKGVDSTLKIQPAKLEDSAVYLCASSLVNEQYFGPGTRLTVT.

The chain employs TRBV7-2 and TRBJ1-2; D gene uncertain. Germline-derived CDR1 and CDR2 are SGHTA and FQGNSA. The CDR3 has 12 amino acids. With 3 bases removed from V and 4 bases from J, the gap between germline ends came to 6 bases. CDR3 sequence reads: CASSLRSYGYTF. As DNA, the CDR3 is TGTGCCAGCAGCTTGCGTTCCTATGGCTACACCTTC.

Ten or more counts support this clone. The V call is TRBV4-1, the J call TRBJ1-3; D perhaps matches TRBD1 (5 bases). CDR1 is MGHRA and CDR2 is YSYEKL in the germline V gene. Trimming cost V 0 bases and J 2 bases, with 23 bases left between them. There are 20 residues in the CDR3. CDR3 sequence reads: CASSQDKSRQGRFAGNTIYF. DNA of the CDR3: TGCGCCAGCAGCCAAGATAAGTCTCGGCAGGGAAGGTTCGCTGGAAACACCATATATTTT.

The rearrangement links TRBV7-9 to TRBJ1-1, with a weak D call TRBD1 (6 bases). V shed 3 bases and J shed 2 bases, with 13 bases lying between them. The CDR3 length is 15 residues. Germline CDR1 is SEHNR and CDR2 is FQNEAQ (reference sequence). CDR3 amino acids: CASSFDRGPNTEAFF. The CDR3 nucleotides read TGTGCCAGCAGCTTTGACCGGGGGCCCAACACTGAAGCTTTCTTT.

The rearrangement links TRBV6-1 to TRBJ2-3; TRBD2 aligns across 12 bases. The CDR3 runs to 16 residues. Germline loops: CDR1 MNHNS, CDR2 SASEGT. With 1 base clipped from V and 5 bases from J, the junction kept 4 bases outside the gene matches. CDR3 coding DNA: TGTGCCAGCAGTGAAGGACTAGCGGGAGTCGGAGATACGCAGTATTTT. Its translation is CASSEGLAGVGDTQYF.

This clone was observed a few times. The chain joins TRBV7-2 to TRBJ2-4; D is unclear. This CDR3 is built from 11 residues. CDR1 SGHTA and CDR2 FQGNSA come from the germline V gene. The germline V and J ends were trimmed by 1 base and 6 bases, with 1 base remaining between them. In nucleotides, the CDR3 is TGTGCCAGCAGCTTAGGAAACATTCAGTACTTC. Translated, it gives CASSLGNIQYF.

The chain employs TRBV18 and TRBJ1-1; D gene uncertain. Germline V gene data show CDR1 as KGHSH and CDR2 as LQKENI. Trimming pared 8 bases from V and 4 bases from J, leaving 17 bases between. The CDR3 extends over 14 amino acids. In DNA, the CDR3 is TGTGCCAGCCTTCAGGCCGGGTTAGGCACTGAAGCTTTCTTT. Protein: CASLQAGLGTEAFF.

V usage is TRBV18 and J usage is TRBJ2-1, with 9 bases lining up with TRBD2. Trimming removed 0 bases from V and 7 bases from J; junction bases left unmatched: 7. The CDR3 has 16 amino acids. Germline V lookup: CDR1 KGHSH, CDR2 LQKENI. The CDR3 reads CASSPPGLAGNNEQFF. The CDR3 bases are TGTGCCAGCTCACCACCTGGTCTAGCGGGAAATAATGAGCAGTTCTTC.

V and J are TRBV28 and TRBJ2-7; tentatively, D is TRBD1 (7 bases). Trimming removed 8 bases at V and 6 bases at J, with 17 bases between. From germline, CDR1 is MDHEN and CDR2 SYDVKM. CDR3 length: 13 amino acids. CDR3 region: CASRQGGKREQYF. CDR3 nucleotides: TGTGCCAGCCGACAGGGAGGAAAGCGCGAGCAGTACTTC. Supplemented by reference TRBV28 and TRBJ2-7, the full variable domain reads DVKVTQSSRYLVKRTGEKVFLECVQDMDHENMFWYRQDPGLGLRLIYFSYDVKMKEKGDIPEGYSVSREKKERFSLILESASTNQTSMYLCASRQGGKREQYFGPGTRLTVT.

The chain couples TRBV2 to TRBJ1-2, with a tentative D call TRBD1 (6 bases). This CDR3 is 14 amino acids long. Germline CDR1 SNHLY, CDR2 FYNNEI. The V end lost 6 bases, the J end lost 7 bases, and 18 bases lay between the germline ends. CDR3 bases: TGTGCCAGCAGGACGGGGGGGCTTACGTCTGGCTACACCTTC. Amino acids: CASRTGGLTSGYTF. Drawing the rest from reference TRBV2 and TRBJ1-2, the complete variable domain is EPEVTQTPSHQVTQMGQEVILRCVPISNHLYFYWYRQILGQKVEFLVSFYNNEISEKSEIFDDQFSVERPDGSNFTLKIRSTKLEDSAMYFCASRTGGLTSGYTFGSGTRLTVV.

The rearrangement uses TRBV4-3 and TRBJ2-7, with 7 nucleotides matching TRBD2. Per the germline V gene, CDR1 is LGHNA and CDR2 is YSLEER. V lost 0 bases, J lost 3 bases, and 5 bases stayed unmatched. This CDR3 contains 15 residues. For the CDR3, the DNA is TGCGCCAGCAGCCAAGAATCTACGGGAGGCTACGAGCAGTACTTC. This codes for CASSQESTGGYEQYF.

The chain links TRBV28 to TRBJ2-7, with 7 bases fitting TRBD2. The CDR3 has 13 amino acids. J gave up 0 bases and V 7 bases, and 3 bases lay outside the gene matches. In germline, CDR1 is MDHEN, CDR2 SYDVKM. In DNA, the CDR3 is TGTGCCAGCACCCCGGGGGGCTCCTACGAGCAGTACTTC. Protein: CASTPGGSYEQYF.

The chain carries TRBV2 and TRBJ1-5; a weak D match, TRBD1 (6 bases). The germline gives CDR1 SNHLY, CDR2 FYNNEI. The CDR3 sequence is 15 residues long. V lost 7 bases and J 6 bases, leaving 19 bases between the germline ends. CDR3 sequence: CASKAEGGSTQPQHF. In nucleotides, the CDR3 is TGTGCCAGCAAGGCTGAGGGGGGTTCGACTCAGCCCCAGCATTTT.

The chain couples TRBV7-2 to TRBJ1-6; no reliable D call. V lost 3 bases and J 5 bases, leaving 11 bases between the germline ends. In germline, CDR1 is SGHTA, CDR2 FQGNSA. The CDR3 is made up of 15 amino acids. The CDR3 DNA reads TGTGCCAGCAGCTTTGGTGGCAGAGATAATTCACCCCTCCACTTT. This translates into CASSFGGRDNSPLHF.

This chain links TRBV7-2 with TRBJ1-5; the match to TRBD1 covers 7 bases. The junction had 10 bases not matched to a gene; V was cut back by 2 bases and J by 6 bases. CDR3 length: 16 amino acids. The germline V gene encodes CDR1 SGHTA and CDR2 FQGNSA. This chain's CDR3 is CASSLQATGQVQPQHF. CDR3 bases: TGTGCCAGCAGCTTACAGGCGACAGGGCAGGTTCAGCCCCAGCATTTT.

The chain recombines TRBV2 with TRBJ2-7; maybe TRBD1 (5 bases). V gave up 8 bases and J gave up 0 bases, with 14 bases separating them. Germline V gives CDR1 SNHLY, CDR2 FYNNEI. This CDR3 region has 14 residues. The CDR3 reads CASGKDIRSYEQYF. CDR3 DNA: TGTGCCAGCGGGAAGGACATTCGCTCCTACGAGCAGTACTTC.